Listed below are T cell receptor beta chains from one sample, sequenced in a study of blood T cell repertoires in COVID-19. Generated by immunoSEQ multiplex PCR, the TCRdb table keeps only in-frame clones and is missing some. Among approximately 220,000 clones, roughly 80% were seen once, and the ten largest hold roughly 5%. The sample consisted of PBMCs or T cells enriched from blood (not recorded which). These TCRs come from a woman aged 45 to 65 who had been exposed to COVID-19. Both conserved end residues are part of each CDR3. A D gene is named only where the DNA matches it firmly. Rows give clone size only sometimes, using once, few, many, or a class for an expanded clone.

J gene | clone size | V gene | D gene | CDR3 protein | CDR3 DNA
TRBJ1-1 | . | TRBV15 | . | CATSRGQGFYTEAFF | TGTGCCACCAGCAGAGGTCAGGGATTTTACACTGAAGCTTTCTTT
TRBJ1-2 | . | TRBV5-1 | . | CASSFRDGGYTF | TGCGCCAGCAGCTTTCGGGATGGCGGCTACACCTTC
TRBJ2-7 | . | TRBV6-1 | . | CASSGFNNRRQGGEQYF | TGTGCCAGCAGTGGCTTCAATAACAGGAGGCAGGGAGGCGAGCAGTACTTC
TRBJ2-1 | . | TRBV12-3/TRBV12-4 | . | CASSGSGWEQFF | TGTGCCAGCAGCGGGAGTGGGTGGGAGCAGTTCTTC
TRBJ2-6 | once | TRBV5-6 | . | CASSFSDRRLSGANVLTF | TGTGCCAGCAGCTTTTCTGACAGGAGGCTCTCTGGGGCCAACGTCCTGACTTTC
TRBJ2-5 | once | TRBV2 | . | CASRSGYQETQYF | TGTGCCAGCAGGTCAGGGTACCAAGAGACCCAGTACTTC
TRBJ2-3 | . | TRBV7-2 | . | CASSLSGGLDTQYF | TGTGCCAGCAGCTTATCGGGGGGCCTGGATACGCAGTATTTT
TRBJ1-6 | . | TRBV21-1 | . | CASSTGQGVSPLHF | TGTGCCAGCAGCACGGGACAGGGGGTTTCACCCCTCCACTTT
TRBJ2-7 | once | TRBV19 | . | CASSMTRGHEQYF | TGTGCCAGTAGTATGACCAGGGGCCACGAGCAGTACTTC
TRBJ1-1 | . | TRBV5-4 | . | CASSLGRNTEAFF | TGTGCCAGCAGCTTGGGGAGGAACACTGAAGCTTTCTTT
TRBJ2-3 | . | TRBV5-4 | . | CASSSGTPFTDTQYF | TGTGCCAGCAGCTCCGGGACTCCATTCACAGATACGCAGTATTTT
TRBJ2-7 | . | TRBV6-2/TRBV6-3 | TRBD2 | CASSKGTSGGTYEQYF | TGTGCCAGCAGCAAAGGGACTAGCGGGGGGACCTACGAGCAGTACTTC
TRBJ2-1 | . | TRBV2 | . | CASSEVSPGLHYNEQFF | TGTGCCAGCAGTGAAGTCTCGCCGGGACTCCACTACAATGAGCAGTTCTTC
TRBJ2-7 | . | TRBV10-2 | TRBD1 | CATHSDYRGVYEQYF | TGCGCCACCCATTCAGATTACAGGGGGGTCTACGAGCAGTACTTC
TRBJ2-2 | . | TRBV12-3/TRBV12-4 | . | CASSPYTGELFF | TGTGCCAGCAGTCCATACACCGGGGAGCTGTTTTTT
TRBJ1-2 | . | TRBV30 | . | CAWSAPLPRGSYGYTF | TGTGCCTGGAGTGCTCCACTTCCACGGGGTAGCTATGGCTACACCTTC